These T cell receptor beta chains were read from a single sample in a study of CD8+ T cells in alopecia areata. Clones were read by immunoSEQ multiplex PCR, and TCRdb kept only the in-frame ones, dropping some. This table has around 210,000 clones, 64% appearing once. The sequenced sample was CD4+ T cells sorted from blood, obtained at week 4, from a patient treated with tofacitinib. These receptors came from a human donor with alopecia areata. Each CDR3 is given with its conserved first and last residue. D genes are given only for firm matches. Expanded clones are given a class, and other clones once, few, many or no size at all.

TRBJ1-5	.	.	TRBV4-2	CASSQDPGGNQPQHF	TGTGCCAGCAGCCAAGATCCCGGGGGCAATCAGCCCCAGCATTTT
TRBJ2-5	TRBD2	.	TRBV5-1	CASSSGLAGETQYF	TGCGCCAGCAGCTCCGGACTAGCGGGAGAGACCCAGTACTTC
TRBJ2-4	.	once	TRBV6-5	CASSYGFGQNIQYF	TGTGCCAGCAGTTACGGGTTCGGACAAAACATTCAGTACTTC
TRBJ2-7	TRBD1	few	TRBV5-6	CASSLTGTESYEQYF	TGTGCCAGCAGCTTAACCGGGACAGAGTCATACGAGCAGTACTTC
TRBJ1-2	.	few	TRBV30	CAWKVWSYGYTF	TGTGCCTGGAAGGTCTGGAGCTATGGCTACACCTTC
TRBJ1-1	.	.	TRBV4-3	CASSAQREDTEAFF	TGCGCCAGCAGCGCCCAGCGCGAGGACACTGAAGCTTTCTTT
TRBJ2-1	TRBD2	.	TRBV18	CASSPPTSGGIYNEQFF	TGTGCCAGCTCACCACCGACTAGCGGGGGGATTTACAATGAGCAGTTCTTC
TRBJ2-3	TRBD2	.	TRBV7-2	CASSLVFGGNTDTQYF	TGTGCCAGCAGCTTAGTCTTCGGGGGGAACACAGATACGCAGTATTTT
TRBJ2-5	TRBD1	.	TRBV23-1	CASSHPTGYKETQYF	TGCGCCAGCAGTCACCCGACAGGGTATAAAGAGACCCAGTACTTC
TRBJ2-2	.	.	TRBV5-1	CASSGQARGNTGELFF	TGCGCCAGCAGTGGGCAGGCCAGAGGGAACACCGGGGAGCTGTTTTTT
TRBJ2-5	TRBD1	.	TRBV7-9	CASSPHQGVQETQYF	TGTGCCAGCAGCCCTCATCAGGGGGTTCAAGAGACCCAGTACTTC
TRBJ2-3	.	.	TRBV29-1	CSVGQGSVTDTQYF	TGCAGCGTTGGTCAGGGAAGCGTAACAGATACGCAGTATTTT
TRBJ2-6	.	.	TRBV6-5	CASSAGDLGSNVLTF	TGTGCCAGCAGTGCCGGAGATCTGGGGTCCAACGTCCTGACTTTC
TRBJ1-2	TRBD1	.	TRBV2	CASRRTGGGYTF	TGTGCCAGCAGGCGGACAGGGGGCGGCTACACCTTC
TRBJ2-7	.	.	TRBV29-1	CSVGESSYEQYF	TGCAGCGTTGGAGAAAGCTCCTACGAGCAGTACTTC
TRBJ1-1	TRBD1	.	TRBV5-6	CASSLRDRPSEAFF	TGTGCCAGCAGCTTGCGGGACAGGCCATCTGAAGCTTTCTTT
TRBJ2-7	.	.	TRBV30	CAWSLGLLPEQYF	TGTGCCTGGAGTCTAGGGCTATTACCCGAGCAGTACTTC
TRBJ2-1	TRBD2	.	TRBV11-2	CASSSGGGNSYNEQFF	TGTGCCAGCAGCTCTGGCGGGGGAAATTCATACAATGAGCAGTTCTTC
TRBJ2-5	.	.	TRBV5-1	CASSLNTGRETQYF	TGCGCCAGCAGCTTGAACACCGGAAGGGAGACCCAGTACTTC
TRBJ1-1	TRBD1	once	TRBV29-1	CSVTGGGGTEAFF	TGCAGCGTGACAGGGGGCGGGGGCACTGAAGCTTTCTTT
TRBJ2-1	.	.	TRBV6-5	CASSYEGENNEQFF	TGTGCCAGCAGTTACGAGGGAGAAAACAATGAGCAGTTCTTC
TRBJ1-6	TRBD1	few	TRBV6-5	CASRTDRGVYSPLHF	TGTGCCAGCAGAACCGACAGGGGCGTTTATTCACCCCTCCACTTT
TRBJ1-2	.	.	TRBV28	CASSLRTYGYTF	TGTGCCAGCAGTTTACGGACCTATGGCTACACCTTC
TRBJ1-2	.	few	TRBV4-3	CASSQDRSGPYYGYTF	TGCGCCAGCAGCCAAGATCGTTCAGGGCCCTATTACGGCTACACCTTC